A selection of T cell receptor beta chains follows, all from one sample in a study of CD8 T cells in Susac syndrome. TCRdb recomputed calls from the immunoSEQ multiplex PCR reads with MiXCR, one row per CDR3 protein. The sample lists about 130,000 distinct CDR3 sequences; under 95% were seen once. The sequenced sample consisted of CD8+ T cells from PBMCs. The receptors here all came from a human donor with multiple sclerosis. Both conserved end residues are part of each CDR3. D genes are given only for firm matches. Size tells how often a clone was seen (once, few, many) or the class of an expanded clone, and some rows leave it out.

clone size,J gene,V gene,D gene,CDR3 protein,CDR3 DNA
NA,TRBJ2-4,TRBV27,TRBD2,CASSLGGRVKNIQYF,TGTGCCAGCAGTTTGGGGGGGAGAGTCAAAAACATTCAGTACTTC
NA,TRBJ2-7,TRBV27,TRBD2,CASSHGSGSGYEQYF,TGTGCCAGCAGTCACGGTAGCGGGAGTGGCTACGAGCAGTACTTC
NA,TRBJ1-2,TRBV5-6,NA,CASSTYGQGYTF,TGTGCCAGCAGCACCTACGGACAGGGCTACACCTTC
NA,TRBJ1-2,TRBV29-1,NA,CSVETENGYTF,TGCAGCGTTGAGACGGAGAATGGCTACACCTTC
NA,TRBJ1-1,TRBV4-1,NA,CASSQETEMNTEAFF,TGCGCCAGCAGCCAAGAAACGGAGATGAACACTGAAGCTTTCTTT
NA,TRBJ2-1,TRBV7-8,NA,CASSLEGNNEQFF,TGTGCCAGCAGCTTAGAGGGAAACAATGAGCAGTTCTTC
NA,TRBJ2-3,TRBV12-3/TRBV12-4,NA,CASSLAGRTSTDTQYF,TGTGCCAGCAGTTTAGCCGGACGAACTAGCACAGATACGCAGTATTTT
NA,TRBJ1-5,TRBV10-2,NA,CASSDAVHQPQHF,TGCGCCAGCAGTGACGCTGTGCATCAGCCCCAGCATTTT
NA,TRBJ2-7,TRBV14,TRBD1,CASSLRDSTYEQYF,TGTGCCAGCAGCCTCCGGGACAGTACCTACGAGCAGTACTTC
NA,TRBJ1-2,TRBV6-5,NA,CASSYAPFGQDLNYGYTF,TGTGCCAGCAGTTACGCTCCCTTCGGGCAGGATCTTAACTATGGCTACACCTTC
NA,TRBJ2-5,TRBV4-1,TRBD2,CASSQAPGRDRETQYF,TGCGCCAGCAGCCAAGCCCCTGGGAGGGATCGTGAGACCCAGTACTTC
NA,TRBJ2-5,TRBV25-1,NA,CASSDGRQQETQYF,TGTGCCAGCAGTGATGGCAGACAACAAGAGACCCAGTACTTC
few,TRBJ2-2,TRBV5-1,NA,CASSLDGGELFF,TGCGCCAGCAGCTTGGATGGCGGGGAGCTGTTTTTT
once,TRBJ2-1,TRBV18,NA,CASSGEVGVNNEQFF,TGTGCCAGCTCGGGTGAGGTGGGAGTGAACAATGAGCAGTTCTTC
NA,TRBJ1-1,TRBV11-2,TRBD1,CASSPGQGGMNTEAFF,TGTGCCAGCAGCCCCGGACAGGGGGGGATGAACACTGAAGCTTTCTTT
NA,TRBJ1-5,TRBV6-2/TRBV6-3,NA,CASSYGTVSNQPQHF,TGTGCCAGCAGTTATGGTACTGTAAGCAATCAGCCCCAGCATTTT
NA,TRBJ2-1,TRBV4-1,TRBD2,CASSQTPGLAAAEQFF,TGCGCCAGCAGCCAAACACCGGGACTAGCCGCCGCTGAGCAGTTCTTC
NA,TRBJ2-7,TRBV13,NA,CATNTGNVNEQYF,TGTGCCACCAATACAGGGAACGTAAACGAGCAGTACTTC
NA,TRBJ1-2,TRBV7-9,NA,CASSFGVEGYTF,TGTGCCAGCAGCTTCGGGGTAGAAGGCTACACCTTC
NA,TRBJ2-7,TRBV4-1,NA,CASSQDRAAEQYF,TGCGCCAGCAGCCAAGATCGAGCGGCCGAGCAGTACTTC
NA,TRBJ1-1,TRBV29-1,NA,CSVEERQTMDTEAFF,TGCAGCGTTGAAGAGAGACAGACCATGGACACTGAAGCTTTCTTT
NA,TRBJ2-7,TRBV30,TRBD1,CAWSLDRAYEQYF,TGTGCCTGGAGCTTGGACAGGGCCTACGAGCAGTACTTC
NA,TRBJ2-1,TRBV7-2,NA,CASSLYTSSYNEQFF,TGTGCCAGCAGCTTATATACTAGCTCCTACAATGAGCAGTTCTTC
NA,TRBJ2-2,TRBV10-3,NA,CASGDKNTGELFF,TGTGCCAGCGGGGACAAGAACACCGGGGAGCTGTTTTTT
NA,TRBJ2-1,TRBV3-1,NA,CASSQDWGWFF,TGTGCCAGCAGCCAAGATTGGGGGTGGTTCTTC
NA,TRBJ1-2,TRBV2,NA,CANEGGARADYGYTF,TGTGCCAACGAGGGGGGCGCGAGGGCGGACTATGGCTACACCTTC
NA,TRBJ2-5,TRBV9,TRBD2,CASSVGGLAGEGETQYF,TGTGCCAGCAGCGTAGGGGGACTAGCGGGAGAGGGAGAGACCCAGTACTTC
few,TRBJ2-3,TRBV6-1,NA,CASGYVGSTDTQYF,TGTGCCAGCGGATACGTTGGGAGCACAGATACGCAGTATTTT
NA,TRBJ2-2,TRBV7-9,NA,CASRVGGGELFF,TGTGCCAGCAGAGTAGGCGGCGGGGAGCTGTTTTTT